This T cell receptor beta chain was sequenced for a study of blood T cell repertoires in COVID-19. Generated by immunoSEQ multiplex PCR, the TCRdb table keeps only in-frame clones and is missing some. The table records about 140,000 clones, 84% of them present only once. The CDR3 has 16 residues. CDR1 is SGHRS and CDR2 is YFSETQ in the germline V gene. After removal of 4 bases from V and 8 bases from J, the junction contained 16 bases not matched to a gene. The receptor's source is a human donor in a cohort sampled during active COVID-19. The rearrangement joins TRBV5-1 to TRBJ2-3, with 7 positions matching TRBD1. Sequences were obtained from peripheral blood. Here the CDR3 DNA reads TGCGCCAGCAGCCCGGGGACAGATAGTTTGATGCTTACGCAGTATTTT. Its translation is CASSPGTDSLMLTQYF.